This record looks at one T cell receptor beta chain sequence and its context. Antigen specificity is unknown. This specimen belongs to a study of cytomegalovirus exposure and HLA in healthy donors. Whole-study results and caveats: Certain indistinguishable V segments, among them TRBV6-2 and TRBV6-3, were excluded. Beyond CMV serostatus, there was no information to go on about immune exposure. Later, TCR association rates were found to vary by HLA locus, highest for DRB1 and lowest for HLA-C.

This CDR3 is 12 amino acids long. V lost 8 bases, J lost 7 bases, and 3 bases stayed unmatched. Germline V gene lookup returns CDR1 MNHEY and CDR2 SVGAGI. The PCR used 60 Vbeta and 13 Jbeta primers. Some clones are missing from TCRdb's copy, which holds only in-frame ones; the method was immunoSEQ multiplex PCR. Of about 150,000 clones in the sample, more than 70% are singletons; the top ten hold about 5.6%. V usage is TRBV6-5 and J usage is TRBJ1-2; TRBD1 matches at 11 bases. The source material was PBMCs. This TCR came from a middle-aged woman in good health and CMV-seropositive. CDR3 nucleotide sequence: TGTGCCAGCCGGACAGGGGGCTCTGGCTACACCTTC. Translating gives CASRTGGSGYTF.